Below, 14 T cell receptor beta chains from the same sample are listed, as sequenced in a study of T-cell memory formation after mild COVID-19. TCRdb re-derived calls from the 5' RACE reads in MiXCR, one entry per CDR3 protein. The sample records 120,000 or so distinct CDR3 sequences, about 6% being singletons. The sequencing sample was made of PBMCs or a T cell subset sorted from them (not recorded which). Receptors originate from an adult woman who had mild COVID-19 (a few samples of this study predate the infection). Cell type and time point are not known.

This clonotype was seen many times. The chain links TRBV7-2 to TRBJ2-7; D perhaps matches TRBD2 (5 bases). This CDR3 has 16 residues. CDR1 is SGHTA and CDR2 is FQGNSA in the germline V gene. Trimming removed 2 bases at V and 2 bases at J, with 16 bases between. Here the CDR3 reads CASSLYALGNPYEQYF. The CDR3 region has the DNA TGTGCCAGCAGCTTATATGCACTAGGGAATCCCTACGAGCAGTACTTC.

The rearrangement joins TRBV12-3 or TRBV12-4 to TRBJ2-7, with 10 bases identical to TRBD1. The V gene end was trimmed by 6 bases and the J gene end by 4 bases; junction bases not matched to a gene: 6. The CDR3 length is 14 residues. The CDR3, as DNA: TGTGCCAGCAGACGACAGGGGGCTGGGTACGAGCAGTACTTC. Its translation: CASRRQGAGYEQYF.

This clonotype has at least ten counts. CDR3 sequence: CASSGYAGHANEQFF. In DNA form, the CDR3 reads TGTGCCAGCAGCGGGTACGCAGGGCATGCCAATGAGCAGTTCTTC. The chain uses TRBV7-2 and TRBJ2-1, with D perhaps TRBD1 (5 bases). Germline loops: CDR1 SGHTA, CDR2 FQGNSA. V lost 5 bases to trimming and J lost 6 bases, with 17 bases between them. This CDR3 contains 15 residues.

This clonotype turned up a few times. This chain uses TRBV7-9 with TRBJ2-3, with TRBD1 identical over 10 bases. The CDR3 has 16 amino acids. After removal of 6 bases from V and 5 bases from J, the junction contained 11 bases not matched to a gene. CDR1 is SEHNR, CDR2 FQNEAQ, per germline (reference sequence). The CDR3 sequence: CASREHYRDRGDTQYF. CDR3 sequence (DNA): TGTGCCAGCAGAGAACACTACCGGGACAGGGGAGATACGCAGTATTTT. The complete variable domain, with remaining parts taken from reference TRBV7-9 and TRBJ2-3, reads DTGVSQNPRHKITKRGQNVTFRCDPISEHNRLYWYRQTLGQGPEFLTYFQNEAQLEKSRLLSDRFSAERPKGSFSTLEIQRTEQGDSAMYLCASREHYRDRGDTQYFGPGTRLTVL.

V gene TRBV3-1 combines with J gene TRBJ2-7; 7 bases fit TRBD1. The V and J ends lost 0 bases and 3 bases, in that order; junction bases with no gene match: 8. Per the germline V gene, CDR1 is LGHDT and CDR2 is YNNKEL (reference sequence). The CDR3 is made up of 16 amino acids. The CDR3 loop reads CASSQEGWDSLYEQYF. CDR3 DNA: TGTGCCAGCAGCCAAGAAGGGTGGGACAGCCTCTACGAGCAGTACTTC.

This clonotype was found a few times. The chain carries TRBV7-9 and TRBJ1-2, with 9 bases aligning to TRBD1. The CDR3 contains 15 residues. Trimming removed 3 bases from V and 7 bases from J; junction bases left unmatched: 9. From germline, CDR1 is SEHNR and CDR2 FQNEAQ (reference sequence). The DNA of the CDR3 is TGTGCCAGCAGCTTGGGACAGGGAGCCTTACTTGGCTACACCTTC. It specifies CASSLGQGALLGYTF.

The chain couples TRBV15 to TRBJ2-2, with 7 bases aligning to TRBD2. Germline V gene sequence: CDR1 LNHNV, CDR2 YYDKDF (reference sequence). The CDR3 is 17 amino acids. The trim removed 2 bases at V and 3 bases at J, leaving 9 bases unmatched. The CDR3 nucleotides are TGTGCCACCAGCAGACTGGGGGGGAAAAAGTACACCGGGGAGCTGTTTTTT. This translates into CATSRLGGKKYTGELFF.

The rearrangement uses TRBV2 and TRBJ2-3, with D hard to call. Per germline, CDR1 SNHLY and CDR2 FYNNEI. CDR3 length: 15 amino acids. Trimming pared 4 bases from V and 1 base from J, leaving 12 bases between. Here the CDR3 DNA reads TGTGCCAGCAGTGTTTTAGGGTGGGGCACAGATACGCAGTATTTT. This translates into CASSVLGWGTDTQYF.

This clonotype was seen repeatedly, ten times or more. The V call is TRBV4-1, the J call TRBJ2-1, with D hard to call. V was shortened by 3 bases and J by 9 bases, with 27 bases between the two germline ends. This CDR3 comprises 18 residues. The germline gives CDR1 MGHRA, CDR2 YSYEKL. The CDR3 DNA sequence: TGCGCCAGCAGCCACGCCCTTGCTCGTAGACCCGCTAAGGCTGAGCAGTTCTTC. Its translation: CASSHALARRPAKAEQFF.

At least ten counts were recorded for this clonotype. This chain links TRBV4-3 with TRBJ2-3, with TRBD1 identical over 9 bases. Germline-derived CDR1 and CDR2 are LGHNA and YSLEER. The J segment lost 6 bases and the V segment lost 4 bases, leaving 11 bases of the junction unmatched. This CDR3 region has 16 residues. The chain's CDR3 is CASSRGQGRIEDTQYF. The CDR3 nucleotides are TGCGCCAGCAGCCGAGGACAGGGGCGAATTGAGGATACGCAGTATTTT.

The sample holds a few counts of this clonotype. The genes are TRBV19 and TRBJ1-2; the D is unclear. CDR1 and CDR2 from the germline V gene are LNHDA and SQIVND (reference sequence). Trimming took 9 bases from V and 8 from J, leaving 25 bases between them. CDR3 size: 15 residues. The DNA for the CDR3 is TGTGCCAGGCGATTGGGGTCCCCATGTTATGGAGGCTACACCTTC. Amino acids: CARRLGSPCYGGYTF.

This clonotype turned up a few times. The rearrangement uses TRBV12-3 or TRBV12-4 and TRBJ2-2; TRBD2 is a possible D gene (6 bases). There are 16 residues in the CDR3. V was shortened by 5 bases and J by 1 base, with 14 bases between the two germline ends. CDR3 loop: CASSPQVRGNTGELFF. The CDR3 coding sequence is TGTGCCAGCAGTCCCCAGGTGCGGGGGAACACCGGGGAGCTGTTTTTT.

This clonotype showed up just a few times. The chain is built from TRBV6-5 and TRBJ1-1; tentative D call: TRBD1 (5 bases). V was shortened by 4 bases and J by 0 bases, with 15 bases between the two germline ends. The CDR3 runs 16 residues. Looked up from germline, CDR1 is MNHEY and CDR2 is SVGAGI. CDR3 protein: CASSFGGRRVNTEAFF. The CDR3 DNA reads TGTGCCAGCAGTTTTGGGGGAAGGAGAGTGAACACTGAAGCTTTCTTT.

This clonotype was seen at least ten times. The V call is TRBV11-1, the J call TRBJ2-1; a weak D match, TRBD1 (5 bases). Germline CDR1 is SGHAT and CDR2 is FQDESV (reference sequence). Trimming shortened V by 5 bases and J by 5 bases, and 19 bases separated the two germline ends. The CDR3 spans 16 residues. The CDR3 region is CASSIYRQTSHNEQFF. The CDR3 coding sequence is TGTGCCAGCAGCATCTACAGGCAGACCTCTCACAATGAGCAGTTCTTC.